Presented here are 21 T cell receptor beta chains from one specimen sequenced in a study of T cell repertoires in cytomegalovirus infection. Antigens of these TCRs are unknown. TCRdb re-called the reads through MiXCR, storing one row per CDR3 protein. The table shows over 250,000 distinct CDR3 sequences, with about 20% occurring only once. This sample comprised cultured PBMCs, obtained from culture after CMV antigen stimulation. These TCRs come from a human donor in good health (CMV status not recorded). Some clones in this sample may be carry-over from other donors' samples.

This clonotype has at least ten counts. This chain uses TRBV5-1 with TRBJ2-2; D may match TRBD1 or TRBD2 (5 bases each). Germline V CDR1 and CDR2: SGHRS, YFSETQ. V was pared by 5 bases and J by 2 bases, with 16 bases between. The CDR3 consists of 16 residues. The CDR3 is CASSWGIGVNTGELFF. CDR3 DNA: TGCGCCAGCAGTTGGGGGATCGGAGTAAACACCGGGGAGCTGTTTTTT.

This clonotype showed up just a few times. The chain is built from TRBV28 and TRBJ2-3; D is uncertain. This CDR3 is 15 amino acids long. With 4 bases removed from V and 2 bases from J, the gap between germline ends came to 13 bases. Germline assignment: CDR1 MDHEN and CDR2 SYDVKM. This chain's CDR3 is CASSSAGPTTDTQYF. The CDR3 nucleotides read TGTGCCAGCAGTTCCGCTGGACCCACCACAGATACGCAGTATTTT.

This clonotype has more than one count but fewer than ten. The chain has TRBV14 and TRBJ2-3; D is possibly TRBD2 (6 bases). The CDR3 is 15 residues long. Germline V CDR1 and CDR2: SGHDN, FVKESK. Trimming shortened V by 5 bases and J by 2 bases, and 14 bases separated the two germline ends. CDR3 region: CASSARGSLTDTQYF. In nucleotides, the CDR3 is TGTGCCAGCAGCGCCCGGGGGTCTCTCACAGATACGCAGTATTTT.

This clonotype was seen a few times. The chain is built from TRBV25-1 and TRBJ2-1; 7 bases agree with TRBD2. Germline CDR1 MGHDK, CDR2 SYGVNS. The CDR3 is 17 residues long. V was pared by 4 bases and J by 0 bases, with 9 bases of the junction left unmatched. CDR3 DNA sequence: TGTGCCAGCAGTGGGGCTAGCGGACCGAGCTCCTACAATGAGCAGTTCTTC. It encodes CASSGASGPSSYNEQFF.

This clonotype has a handful of counts. In nucleotides, the CDR3 is TGTGCCAGCAGCTTAGACCCCCGCTCCTACGAGCAGTACTTC. This gives the protein CASSLDPRSYEQYF. The chain employs TRBV7-6 and TRBJ2-7; no clear D gene. V shed 1 base and J shed 0 bases, with 7 bases lying between them. CDR1 and CDR2 (germline): SGHVS, FNYEAQ. This CDR3 contains 14 residues.

This clonotype turned up a few times. The chain employs TRBV7-2 and TRBJ2-1, with unresolved D. CDR1 SGHTA and CDR2 FQGNSA come from the germline V gene. This CDR3 region has 15 residues. Trimming took off 2 bases at V and 0 bases at J, with 8 bases between the two ends. CDR3 region: CASSLSASSYNEQFF. DNA for the CDR3: TGTGCCAGCAGCTTATCGGCGAGCTCCTACAATGAGCAGTTCTTC.

This clonotype has only a few counts. The chain couples TRBV11-2 to TRBJ1-2; 8 bases align to TRBD1. This CDR3 spans 15 amino acids. The V segment lost 0 bases and the J segment 3 bases; nucleotides outside the gene matches: 3. CDR1 and CDR2 (germline): SGHAT, FQNNGV. This chain's CDR3 is CASSLDPTGDYGYTF. DNA for the CDR3: TGTGCCAGCAGCTTAGATCCGACAGGGGACTATGGCTACACCTTC.

This clonotype was detected many times. The rearrangement uses TRBV11-2 and TRBJ2-5; no definite D call. Per germline, CDR1 SGHAT and CDR2 FQNNGV. The CDR3 is made up of 13 amino acids. Trimming took off 2 bases at V and 5 bases at J, with 9 bases between the two ends. The CDR3 sequence is CASSLWAGETQYF. The CDR3 DNA reads as TGTGCCAGCAGCTTATGGGCTGGCGAGACCCAGTACTTC.

The V gene is TRBV6-2 or TRBV6-3, the J gene TRBJ1-1; the D gene is possibly TRBD1 (6 bases). The CDR3 runs 12 residues. Germline values: CDR1 MNHEY, CDR2 SVGEGT. The V end was cut by 5 bases, the J end by 6 bases, with 10 bases between. CDR3 region: CASSQGTAEAFF. Here the CDR3 DNA reads TGTGCCAGCAGTCAGGGGACCGCTGAAGCTTTCTTT.

This clonotype appeared a few times. The rearrangement joins TRBV20-1 to TRBJ2-1; TRBD2 might be the D (6 bases). Germline CDR1 is DFQATT and CDR2 is SNEGSKA (reference sequence). Deletions cut 3 bases from V and 5 bases from J, with 11 bases between. The CDR3 is made up of 13 amino acids. The CDR3 reads CSARRGYDNEQFF. CDR3 DNA: TGCAGTGCTAGGCGGGGATATGACAATGAGCAGTTCTTC.

This clonotype was counted ten times or more. This chain uses TRBV7-2 with TRBJ2-5; D is unclear. Germline V gene data show CDR1 as SGHTA and CDR2 as FQGNSA. Trimming took 3 bases from V and 1 from J, leaving 9 bases between them. This CDR3 is built from 14 residues. CDR3 residues: CASSLYLFQETQYF. The CDR3 DNA is TGTGCCAGCAGCTTGTACTTGTTCCAAGAGACCCAGTACTTC.

This clonotype was observed many times. The gene calls are TRBV12-3 or TRBV12-4 and TRBJ2-3, with D perhaps TRBD2 (6 bases). The ends were cut back, 3 bases at V and 1 base at J, with 8 bases in the middle. The CDR3 runs to 14 residues. For the CDR3, the DNA is TGTGCCAGCAGTTTCTGGGGGGGCACAGATACGCAGTATTTT. Its protein is CASSFWGGTDTQYF.

The table lists this clonotype with many counts. The chain is built from TRBV7-9 and TRBJ1-2; tentative D call: TRBD1 (5 bases). The V gene lost 5 bases and the J gene lost 5 bases, with 18 bases spanning the gap. The CDR3 contains 15 residues. Germline loops: CDR1 SEHNR, CDR2 FQNEAQ (reference sequence). The CDR3 is CASSKEPGLHYGYTF. CDR3 in DNA: TGTGCCAGCAGCAAGGAACCGGGACTGCATTATGGCTACACCTTC. Filled out from reference TRBV7-9 and TRBJ1-2, the complete variable domain reads DTGVSQNPRHKITKRGQNVTFRCDPISEHNRLYWYRQTLGQGPEFLTYFQNEAQLEKSRLLSDRFSAERPKGSFSTLEIQRTEQGDSAMYLCASSKEPGLHYGYTFGSGTRLTVV.

The chain recombines TRBV7-2 with TRBJ1-2; 9 positions agree with TRBD1. V lost 3 bases and J lost 1; bases outside the gene matches: 9. This CDR3 contains 17 residues. Germline V gene sequence: CDR1 SGHTA, CDR2 FQGNSA. The CDR3 sequence: CASSFGGDRAINYGYTF. CDR3 coding DNA: TGTGCCAGCAGCTTCGGGGGGGACAGGGCTATTAACTATGGCTACACCTTC.

This clonotype turned up a few times. This rearrangement joins TRBV20-1 to TRBJ2-3; D is unresolved. Looked up from germline, CDR1 is DFQATT and CDR2 is SNEGSKA (reference sequence). Trimming took off 1 base at V and 4 bases at J, with 6 bases between the two ends. The CDR3 runs 12 residues. The CDR3 loop is CSARGRADTQYF. The CDR3 DNA is TGCAGTGCTAGAGGGCGCGCAGATACGCAGTATTTT.

The J gene is TRBJ2-7, the V gene TRBV20-1; a weak D match, TRBD2 (5 bases). Germline CDR1 DFQATT, CDR2 SNEGSKA (reference sequence). CDR3 length: 14 residues. V dropped 0 bases and J dropped 3 bases, with 12 bases sitting between them. CDR3 residues: CSARDSSRDYEQYF. CDR3 DNA sequence: TGCAGTGCTAGAGATTCAAGCCGGGACTACGAGCAGTACTTC.

In its sample, this clonotype was seen many times. V is TRBV7-6 and J is TRBJ2-3; TRBD2 matches 8 bases. Germline CDR1 and CDR2: SGHVS and FNYEAQ. Trimming at V came to 3 bases and at J to 7 bases, leaving 6 bases not matched to a gene. This CDR3 has 14 amino acids. The CDR3 DNA sequence: TGTGCCAGCAGCTTGGTTCGGGAGGGACATACGCAGTATTTT. Its protein product is CASSLVREGHTQYF.

The chain combines TRBV24-1 with TRBJ2-1; no clear D gene. The CDR3 has 15 residues. V was clipped by 3 bases and J by 15 bases, with 23 bases between them. Germline V gene sequence: CDR1 KGHDR, CDR2 SFDVKD. The DNA for the CDR3 is TGTGCCACCAGTGATCAGAGACCCAATCACAGCGATCTGTTCTTC. Translated: CATSDQRPNHSDLFF.

J is TRBJ2-7 and V is TRBV10-3; 10 bases are a match to TRBD1. CDR3 length: 14 amino acids. CDR1 ENHRY and CDR2 SYGVKD come from the germline V gene. V shed 10 bases and J 3 bases; nucleotides not matched to a gene: 9. The CDR3 loop is CATPGQGNGYEQYV. CDR3 nucleotides: TGTGCCACTCCGGGACAGGGGAATGGCTACGAGCAGTACGTC.

This clonotype was seen more than once but under ten times. The chain uses TRBV2 and TRBJ2-3, with 9 bases that match TRBD2. The CDR3 runs 16 residues. Trimming took 1 base from V and 2 from J; bases not matched to a gene: 4. Germline lookup yields CDR1 SNHLY and CDR2 FYNNEI. In DNA, the CDR3 is TGTGCCAGCAGTGAAGATGCTAGCGGGGCCACAGATACGCAGTATTTT. Its translation is CASSEDASGATDTQYF.

This clonotype was detected many times. The chain links TRBV7-2 to TRBJ2-1; perhaps TRBD2 as D (6 bases). V was pared by 4 bases and J by 7 bases, with 17 bases between. Germline CDR1 and CDR2: SGHTA and FQGNSA. The CDR3 consists of 15 residues. The CDR3 DNA sequence: TGTGCCAGCAGCTCCCGGGACTGGGGTGGGAATGAGCAGTTCTTC. This encodes CASSSRDWGGNEQFF.